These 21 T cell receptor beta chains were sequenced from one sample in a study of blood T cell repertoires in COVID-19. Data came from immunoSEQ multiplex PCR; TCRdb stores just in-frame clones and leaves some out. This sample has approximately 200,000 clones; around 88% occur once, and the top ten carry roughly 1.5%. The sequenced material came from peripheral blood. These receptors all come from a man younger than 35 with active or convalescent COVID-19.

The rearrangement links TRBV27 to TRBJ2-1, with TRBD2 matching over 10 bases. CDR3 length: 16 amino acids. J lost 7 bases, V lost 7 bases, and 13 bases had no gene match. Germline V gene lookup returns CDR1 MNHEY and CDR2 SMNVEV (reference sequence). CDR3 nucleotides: TGTGCCAGCATTCCGGGACTAGCGTACGAAAAGAATGAGCAGTTCTTC. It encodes CASIPGLAYEKNEQFF.

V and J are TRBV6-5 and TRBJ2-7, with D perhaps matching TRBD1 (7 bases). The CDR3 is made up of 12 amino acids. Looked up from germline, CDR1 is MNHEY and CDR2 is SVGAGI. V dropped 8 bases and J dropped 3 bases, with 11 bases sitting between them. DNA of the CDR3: TGTGCCAGCGGAGGGGGCGGCTACGAGCAGTACTTC. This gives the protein CASGGGGYEQYF.

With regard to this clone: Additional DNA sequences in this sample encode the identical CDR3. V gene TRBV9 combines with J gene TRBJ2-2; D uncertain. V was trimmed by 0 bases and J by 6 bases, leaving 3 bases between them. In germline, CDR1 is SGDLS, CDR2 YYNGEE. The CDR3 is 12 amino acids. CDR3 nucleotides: TGTGCCAGCAGCGTAGCCTCCGGGGAGCTGTTTTTT. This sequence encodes CASSVASGELFF. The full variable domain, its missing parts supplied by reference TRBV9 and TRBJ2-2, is DSGVTQTPKHLITATGQRVTLRCSPRSGDLSVYWYQQSLDQGLQFLIQYYNGEERAKGNILERFSAQQFPDLHSELNLSSLELGDSALYFCASSVASGELFFGEGSRLTVL.

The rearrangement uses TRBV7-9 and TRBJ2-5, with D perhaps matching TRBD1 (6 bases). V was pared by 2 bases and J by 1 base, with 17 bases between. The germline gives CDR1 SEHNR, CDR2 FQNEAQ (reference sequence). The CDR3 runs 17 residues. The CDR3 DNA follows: TGTGCCAGCAGCTTAAGGACCGGGACAACTTTCCAAGAGACCCAGTACTTC. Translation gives CASSLRTGTTFQETQYF. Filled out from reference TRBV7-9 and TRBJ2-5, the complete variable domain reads DTGVSQNPRHKITKRGQNVTFRCDPISEHNRLYWYRQTLGQGPEFLTYFQNEAQLEKSRLLSDRFSAERPKGSFSTLEIQRTEQGDSAMYLCASSLRTGTTFQETQYFGPGTRLLVL.

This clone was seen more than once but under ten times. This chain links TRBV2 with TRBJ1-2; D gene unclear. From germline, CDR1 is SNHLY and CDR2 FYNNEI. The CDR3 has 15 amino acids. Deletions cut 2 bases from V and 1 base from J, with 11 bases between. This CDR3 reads CASSETVSINYGYTF. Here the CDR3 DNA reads TGTGCCAGCAGTGAAACAGTCTCCATTAACTATGGCTACACCTTC.

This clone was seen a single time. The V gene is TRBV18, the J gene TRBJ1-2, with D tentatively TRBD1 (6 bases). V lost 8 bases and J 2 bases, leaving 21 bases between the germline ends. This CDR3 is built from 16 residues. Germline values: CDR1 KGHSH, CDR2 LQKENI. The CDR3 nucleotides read TGTGCCAGCCTACCTACAGGGACGCACACCAACTATGGCTACACCTTC. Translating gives CASLPTGTHTNYGYTF.

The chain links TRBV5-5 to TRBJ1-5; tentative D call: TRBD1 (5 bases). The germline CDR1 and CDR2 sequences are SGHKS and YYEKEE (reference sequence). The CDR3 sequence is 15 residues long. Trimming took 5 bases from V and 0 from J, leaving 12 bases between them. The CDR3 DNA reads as TGTGCCAGCAGTCCCGACAGCTATAGCAATCAGCCCCAGCATTTT. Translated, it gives CASSPDSYSNQPQHF.

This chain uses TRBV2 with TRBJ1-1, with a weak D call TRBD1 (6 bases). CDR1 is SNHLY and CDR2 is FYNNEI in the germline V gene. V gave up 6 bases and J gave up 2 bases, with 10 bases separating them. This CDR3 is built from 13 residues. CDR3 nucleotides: TGTGCCAGCAGAAAGGACAGTAACACTGAAGCTTTCTTT. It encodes CASRKDSNTEAFF.

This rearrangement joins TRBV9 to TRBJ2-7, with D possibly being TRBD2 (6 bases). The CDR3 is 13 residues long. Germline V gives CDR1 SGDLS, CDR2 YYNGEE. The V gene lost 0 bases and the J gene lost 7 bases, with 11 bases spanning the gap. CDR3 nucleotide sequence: TGTGCCAGCAGCGTAGTGGCGGGAAGGGAGCAGTACTTC. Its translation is CASSVVAGREQYF.

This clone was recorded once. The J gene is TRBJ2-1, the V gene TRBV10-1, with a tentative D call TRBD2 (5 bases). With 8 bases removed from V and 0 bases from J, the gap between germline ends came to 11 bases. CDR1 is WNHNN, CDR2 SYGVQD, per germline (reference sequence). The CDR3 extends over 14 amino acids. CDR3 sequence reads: CASQLDSSYNEQFF. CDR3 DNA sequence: TGCGCCAGCCAACTAGATAGCTCCTACAATGAGCAGTTCTTC.

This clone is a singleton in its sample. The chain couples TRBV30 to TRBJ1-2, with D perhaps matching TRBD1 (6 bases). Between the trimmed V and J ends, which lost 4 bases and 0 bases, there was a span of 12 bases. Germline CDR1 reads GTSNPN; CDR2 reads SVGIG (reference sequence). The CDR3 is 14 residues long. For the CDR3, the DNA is TGTGCCTGGACAGGGGCCCCCACTAACTATGGCTACACCTTC. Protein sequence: CAWTGAPTNYGYTF.

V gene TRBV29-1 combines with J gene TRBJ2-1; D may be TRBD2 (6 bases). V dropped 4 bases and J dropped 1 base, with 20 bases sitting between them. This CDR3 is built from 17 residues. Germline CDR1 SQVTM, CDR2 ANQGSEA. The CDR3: CSVGGGGGALSYNEQFF. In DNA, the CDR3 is TGCAGCGTTGGGGGAGGTGGAGGAGCGCTATCCTACAATGAGCAGTTCTTC.

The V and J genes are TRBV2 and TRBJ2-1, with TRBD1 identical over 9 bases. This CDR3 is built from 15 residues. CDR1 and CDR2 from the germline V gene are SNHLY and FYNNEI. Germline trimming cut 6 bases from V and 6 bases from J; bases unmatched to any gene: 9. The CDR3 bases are TGTGCCAGCAGACGACGACAGGGGGGTAGCAATGAGCAGTTCTTC. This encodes CASRRRQGGSNEQFF.

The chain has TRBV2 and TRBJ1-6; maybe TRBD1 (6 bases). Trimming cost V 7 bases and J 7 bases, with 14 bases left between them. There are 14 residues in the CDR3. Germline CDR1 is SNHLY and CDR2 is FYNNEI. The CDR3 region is CASTPTRGNSPLHF. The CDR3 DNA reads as TGTGCCAGCACCCCGACCAGGGGCAATTCACCCCTCCACTTT.

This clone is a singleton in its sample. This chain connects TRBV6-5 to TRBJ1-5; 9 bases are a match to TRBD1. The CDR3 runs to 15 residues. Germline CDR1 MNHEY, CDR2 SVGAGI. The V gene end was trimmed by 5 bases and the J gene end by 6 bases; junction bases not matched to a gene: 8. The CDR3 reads CASSIRTGVPQPQHF. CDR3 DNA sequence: TGTGCCAGCAGTATTCGGACAGGGGTACCTCAGCCCCAGCATTTT.

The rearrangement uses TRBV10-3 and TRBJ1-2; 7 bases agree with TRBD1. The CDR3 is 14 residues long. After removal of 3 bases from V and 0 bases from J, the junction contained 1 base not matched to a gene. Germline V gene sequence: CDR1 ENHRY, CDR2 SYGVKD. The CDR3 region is CAISEGTANYGYTF. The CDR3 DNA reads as TGTGCCATCAGTGAAGGGACAGCTAACTATGGCTACACCTTC.

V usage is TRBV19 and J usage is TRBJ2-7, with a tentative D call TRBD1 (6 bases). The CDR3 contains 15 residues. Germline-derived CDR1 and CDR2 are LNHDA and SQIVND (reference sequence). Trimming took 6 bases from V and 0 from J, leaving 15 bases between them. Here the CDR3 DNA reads TGTGCCAGTAGGAAGGCAGGGGCTACCTCCTACGAGCAGTACTTC. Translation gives CASRKAGATSYEQYF.

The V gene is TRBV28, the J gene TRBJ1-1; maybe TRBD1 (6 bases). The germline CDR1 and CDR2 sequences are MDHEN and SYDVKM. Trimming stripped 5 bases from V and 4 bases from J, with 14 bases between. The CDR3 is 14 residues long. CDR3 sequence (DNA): TGTGCCAGCAGTCAGGGGCCCTTGGGCACTGAAGCTTTCTTT. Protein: CASSQGPLGTEAFF.

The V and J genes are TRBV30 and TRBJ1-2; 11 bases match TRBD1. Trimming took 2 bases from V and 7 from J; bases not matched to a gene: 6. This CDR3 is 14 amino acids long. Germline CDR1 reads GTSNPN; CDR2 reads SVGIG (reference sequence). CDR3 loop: CAWSLGQGASGYTF. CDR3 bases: TGTGCCTGGAGTCTCGGACAGGGGGCGAGTGGCTACACCTTC.

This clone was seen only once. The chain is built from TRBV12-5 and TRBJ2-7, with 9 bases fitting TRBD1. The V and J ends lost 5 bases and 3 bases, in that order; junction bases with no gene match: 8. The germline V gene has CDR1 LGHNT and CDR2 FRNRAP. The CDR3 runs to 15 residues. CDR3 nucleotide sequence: TGTGCTAGTGGTCCACCGACAGGGGGAATCTACGAGCAGTACTTC. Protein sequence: CASGPPTGGIYEQYF.

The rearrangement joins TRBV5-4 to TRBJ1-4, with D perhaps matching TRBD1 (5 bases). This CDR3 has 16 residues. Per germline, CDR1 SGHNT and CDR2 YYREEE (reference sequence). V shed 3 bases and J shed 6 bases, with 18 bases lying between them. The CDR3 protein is CASSSYGETVYEKLFF. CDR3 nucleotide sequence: TGTGCCAGCAGCTCCTATGGTGAGACAGTCTATGAAAAACTGTTTTTT.